The 32 T cell receptor beta chains reported below all come from one sample, sequenced in a study of T cells after yellow fever vaccination. TCRdb analysed the 5' RACE reads with MiXCR anew, one entry per CDR3 protein. The sample lists some 400,000 distinct CDR3 sequences, 6% to 8% occurring once. This material consisted of PBMCs, taken 5 days after the yellow fever booster vaccination. All receptors come from a man aged 25 to 45 who received the YFV17D yellow fever vaccine.

The rearrangement uses TRBV7-8 and TRBJ2-3; TRBD2 matches at 7 bases. The V gene end was trimmed by 3 bases and the J gene end by 0 bases; junction bases not matched to a gene: 9. The CDR3 totals 17 residues. CDR1 and CDR2 (germline): SGHVS, FQNEAQ. The CDR3, as DNA: TGTGCCAGCAGCTTGCGGGTCAGGGACTATAGCACAGATACGCAGTATTTT. It yields the protein CASSLRVRDYSTDTQYF.

The chain couples TRBV4-2 to TRBJ1-1; 12 bases are a match to TRBD1. The CDR3 covers 17 residues. CDR1 LGHNA and CDR2 YNFKEQ come from the germline V gene. V was pared by 4 bases and J by 1 base, with 7 bases of the junction left unmatched. The CDR3 here is CASSPRDRGPGNTEAFF. For the CDR3, the DNA is TGTGCCAGCAGCCCCCGGGACAGGGGGCCGGGGAACACTGAAGCTTTCTTT.

This clonotype showed up just a few times. The chain uses TRBV7-2 and TRBJ2-1; 12 bases agree with TRBD2. CDR3 length: 15 residues. The V segment lost 1 base and the J segment 10 bases; nucleotides outside the gene matches: 5. Looked up from germline, CDR1 is SGHTA and CDR2 is FQGNSA. The CDR3 coding sequence is TGTGCCAGCAGCTTAGGGTGGACTAGCGGGACCGAGCAGTTCTTC. Translating it yields CASSLGWTSGTEQFF.

The chain carries TRBV10-3 and TRBJ1-1, with D unresolved. Trimming cost V 10 bases and J 8 bases, with 23 bases left between them. This CDR3 comprises 14 residues. The germline V gene has CDR1 ENHRY and CDR2 SYGVKD. In nucleotides, the CDR3 is TGTGCCACTCAAACGGACGACCGAACTACCGAAGCTTTCTTT. Protein: CATQTDDRTTEAFF.

This chain connects TRBV20-1 to TRBJ1-4, with D tentatively TRBD1 (5 bases). Trimming removed 0 bases from V and 0 bases from J, with 14 bases in between. The CDR3 sequence is 17 residues long. CDR1 and CDR2 from the germline V gene are DFQATT and SNEGSKA (reference sequence). The CDR3 reads CSARDLGAEPTNEKLFF. CDR3 DNA sequence: TGCAGTGCTAGAGATCTCGGGGCAGAACCAACTAATGAAAAACTGTTTTTT.

This chain uses TRBV28 with TRBJ1-5, with D possibly TRBD1 on 5 matching bases. Germline V CDR1 and CDR2: MDHEN, SYDVKM. This CDR3 is built from 14 residues. V was clipped by 7 bases and J by 3 bases, with 13 bases between them. CDR3 sequence reads: CASTPGQHNQPQHF. DNA of the CDR3: TGTGCCAGCACCCCGGGGCAGCACAATCAGCCCCAGCATTTT.

The CDR3 loop is CASSLAGGVGNYGYTF. As DNA, the CDR3 is TGTGCCAGCAGTTTGGCAGGGGGCGTGGGTAACTATGGCTACACCTTC. The chain is built from TRBV28 and TRBJ1-2, with 8 bases lining up with TRBD1. This CDR3 contains 16 residues. V trimming: 3 bases; J trimming: 1 base; junction bases outside the gene matches: 7. Germline assignment: CDR1 MDHEN and CDR2 SYDVKM.

This clonotype was seen a few times. This chain joins TRBV20-1 and TRBJ1-2, with unresolved D. This CDR3 is 12 amino acids long. Germline V gene data show CDR1 as DFQATT and CDR2 as SNEGSKA (reference sequence). Trimming removed 0 bases from V and 4 bases from J, with 6 bases in between. The CDR3, as DNA: TGCAGTGCTAGAGATGGGATCTATGGCTACACCTTC. Residues: CSARDGIYGYTF.

This clonotype was recorded at least ten times. This chain connects TRBV28 to TRBJ2-1; 11 bases match TRBD2. Germline V gives CDR1 MDHEN, CDR2 SYDVKM. This CDR3 has 15 residues. J gave up 7 bases and V 3 bases, and 5 bases lay outside the gene matches. CDR3 amino acids: CASSFSGRATNEQFF. CDR3 DNA sequence: TGTGCCAGCAGTTTTAGCGGGAGGGCTACAAATGAGCAGTTCTTC.

This clonotype was detected many times. CDR3 coding DNA: TGTGCCAGCGGGACGGACAGTCCGCCAGATACGCAGTATTTT. This codes for CASGTDSPPDTQYF. The chain recombines TRBV28 with TRBJ2-3; tentatively, D is TRBD1 (6 bases). Germline V gives CDR1 MDHEN, CDR2 SYDVKM. Trimming took 8 bases from V and 4 from J, leaving 16 bases between them. CDR3 size: 14 residues.

The V call is TRBV20-1, the J call TRBJ2-7; possible D gene TRBD1, 6 bases. V was trimmed by 2 bases and J by 2 bases, leaving 28 bases between them. CDR3 length equals 19 residues. Germline V gene lookup returns CDR1 DFQATT and CDR2 SNEGSKA (reference sequence). The chain's CDR3 is CSARPPPHIAGTKTYEQYF. CDR3 in DNA: TGCAGTGCTAGACCTCCCCCCCATATTGCCGGGACAAAAACCTACGAGCAGTACTTC.

The chain uses TRBV4-2 and TRBJ2-1, with 7 bases that match TRBD1. The germline V gene encodes CDR1 LGHNA and CDR2 YNFKEQ. Trimming took 10 bases from V and 0 from J; bases not matched to a gene: 9. This CDR3 has 15 residues. CDR3 protein: CAMSSGQISYNEQFF. DNA for the CDR3: TGTGCCATGAGCTCGGGACAGATCTCCTACAATGAGCAGTTCTTC.

This clonotype was seen many times. The V gene is TRBV28, the J gene TRBJ2-7; tentatively, D is TRBD1 (6 bases). Looked up from germline, CDR1 is MDHEN and CDR2 is SYDVKM. This CDR3 spans 12 amino acids. Trimming left V 6 bases short and J 4 bases short, with 10 bases between. CDR3 in DNA: TGTGCCAGCAGCCAAGGGGGTTACGAGCAGTACTTC. The encoded protein is CASSQGGYEQYF.

This clonotype was observed at least ten times. The rearrangement joins TRBV20-1 to TRBJ2-5; the D gene is possibly TRBD1 (6 bases). Looked up from germline, CDR1 is DFQATT and CDR2 is SNEGSKA (reference sequence). V was clipped by 5 bases and J by 5 bases, with 9 bases between them. CDR3 length: 11 residues. The CDR3 region has the DNA TGCAGTGCTGACAGGAAGGAGACCCAGTACTTC. Amino acids: CSADRKETQYF.

CDR3 DNA sequence: TGTGCCAGTAGACAGGGTATTGAAGCTTTCTTT. Protein sequence: CASRQGIEAFF. V usage is TRBV19 and J usage is TRBJ1-1; possible D gene TRBD1, 6 bases. Per germline, CDR1 LNHDA and CDR2 SQIVND (reference sequence). Trimming took off 6 bases at V and 7 bases at J, with 9 bases between the two ends. The CDR3 length is 11 residues.

The CDR3 is CASRAGGRASKAFF. Here the CDR3 DNA reads TGTGCCAGCAGGGCAGGGGGAAGAGCGTCTAAAGCTTTCTTT. The gene calls are TRBV5-4 and TRBJ1-1, with 7 bases matching TRBD1. The length of the CDR3 is 14 residues. CDR1 is SGHNT and CDR2 is YYREEE in the germline V gene (reference sequence). Trimming took 5 bases from V and 9 from J; bases not matched to a gene: 13.

This clonotype has ten or more counts. The chain carries TRBV12-3 or TRBV12-4 and TRBJ1-1, with 7 bases lining up with TRBD1. V lost 5 bases, J lost 0 bases, and 6 bases stayed unmatched. The CDR3 extends over 15 amino acids. The CDR3 DNA follows: TGTGCCAGCAGTGGACGGGGGACAGTGAACACTGAAGCTTTCTTT. Translating it yields CASSGRGTVNTEAFF.

This sequence joins TRBV5-1 and TRBJ2-5; 7 nucleotides agree with TRBD1. Trimming at V came to 7 bases and at J to 5 bases, leaving 5 bases not matched to a gene. Germline CDR1 is SGHRS and CDR2 is YFSETQ. The CDR3 covers 12 residues. CDR3 coding DNA: TGCGCCAGCTCGACAGGGCGGGAGACCCAGTACTTC. Translated: CASSTGRETQYF.

This clonotype turned up a few times. The chain couples TRBV24-1 to TRBJ1-5; TRBD1 matches 7 bases. The CDR3 totals 15 residues. V was pared by 3 bases and J by 3 bases, with 4 bases of the junction left unmatched. Germline assignment: CDR1 KGHDR and CDR2 SFDVKD. CDR3 in DNA: TGTGCCACCAGTGATCGGGACAGTATCAATCAGCCCCAGCATTTT. It specifies CATSDRDSINQPQHF.

Many counts were recorded for this clonotype. V and J are TRBV5-1 and TRBJ2-3; 7 bases match TRBD1. The CDR3 has 15 amino acids. Germline CDR1 is SGHRS and CDR2 is YFSETQ. The V segment lost 2 bases and the J segment 4 bases; nucleotides outside the gene matches: 7. The CDR3 reads CASSLDRDLADTQYF. The CDR3 DNA reads as TGCGCCAGCAGCTTAGACAGGGATTTGGCAGATACGCAGTATTTT.

The chain links TRBV5-1 to TRBJ2-3; 8 bases match TRBD1. The V and J ends lost 1 base and 2 bases, in that order; junction bases with no gene match: 6. CDR3 length: 16 residues. In germline, CDR1 is SGHRS, CDR2 YFSETQ. DNA of the CDR3: TGCGCCAGCAGCTTGCGAAGGGACAGGCCCACAGATACGCAGTATTTT. Protein: CASSLRRDRPTDTQYF.

The table lists this clonotype with a few counts. J is TRBJ2-1 and V is TRBV20-1; 11 nucleotides agree with TRBD2. Germline V gives CDR1 DFQATT, CDR2 SNEGSKA (reference sequence). The CDR3 sequence is 20 residues long. Trimming at V came to 0 bases and at J to 5 bases, leaving 18 bases not matched to a gene. The CDR3 is CSARDFRIVEELAGDNEQFF. The CDR3 coding sequence is TGCAGTGCTAGAGACTTCCGGATAGTTGAGGAACTAGCGGGGGACAATGAGCAGTTCTTC.

This clonotype was seen only a few times. V usage is TRBV5-4 and J usage is TRBJ2-2; the match to TRBD2 covers 7 bases. The V gene end was trimmed by 3 bases and the J gene end by 1 base; junction bases not matched to a gene: 3. Germline CDR1 SGHNT, CDR2 YYREEE (reference sequence). The CDR3 is 15 amino acids. As DNA, the CDR3 is TGTGCCAGCAGCTGGGGCGGGGGGAACACCGGGGAGCTGTTTTTT. Protein sequence: CASSWGGGNTGELFF.

The chain recombines TRBV5-4 with TRBJ2-1; 12 nucleotides line up with TRBD2. This CDR3 spans 15 amino acids. The junction had 6 bases not matched to a gene; V was cut back by 2 bases and J by 9 bases. The germline V gene has CDR1 SGHNT and CDR2 YYREEE (reference sequence). CDR3 in DNA: TGTGCCAGCAGCTTATCTAGCGGGAGGGAAGGTGAGCAGTTCTTC. Protein sequence: CASSLSSGREGEQFF.

The sample holds a few counts of this clonotype. This sequence joins TRBV28 and TRBJ2-3; D unresolved. This CDR3 region has 14 residues. V lost 5 bases and J lost 4, with 13 bases in between. CDR1 and CDR2 (germline): MDHEN, SYDVKM. This CDR3 reads CASSVQRRADTQYF. As DNA, the CDR3 is TGTGCCAGCAGTGTTCAGCGCCGGGCAGATACGCAGTATTTT.

This clonotype occurred many times. The J gene is TRBJ2-5, the V gene TRBV27; no firm D call. Trimming stripped 3 bases from V and 0 bases from J, with 11 bases between. This CDR3 is 15 amino acids long. The germline V gene has CDR1 MNHEY and CDR2 SMNVEV (reference sequence). CDR3 coding DNA: TGTGCCAGCAGTTTGGTAGGCGCGTACCAAGAGACCCAGTACTTC. Translated: CASSLVGAYQETQYF.

The chain couples TRBV20-1 to TRBJ1-5; a weak D match, TRBD1 (6 bases). Germline assignment: CDR1 DFQATT and CDR2 SNEGSKA (reference sequence). Trimming took 2 bases from V and 7 from J, leaving 15 bases between them. The CDR3 is 14 residues long. This chain's CDR3 is CSARLGQPKQPQHF. CDR3 nucleotides: TGCAGTGCTAGACTCGGACAGCCGAAGCAGCCCCAGCATTTT.

The V and J genes are TRBV20-1 and TRBJ1-1; TRBD1 agrees at 10 bases. The junction had 14 bases not matched to a gene; V was cut back by 3 bases and J by 4 bases. CDR3 size: 17 residues. The germline V gene has CDR1 DFQATT and CDR2 SNEGSKA (reference sequence). CDR3 coding DNA: TGCAGTGCTAGCATCTTGACAGGGGGCAATTTGCGCACTGAAGCTTTCTTT. This translates into CSASILTGGNLRTEAFF.

This clonotype came up many times. The chain recombines TRBV7-2 with TRBJ1-3; unclear D gene. The CDR3 extends over 14 amino acids. Trimming removed 7 bases at V and 0 bases at J, with 10 bases between. Germline loops: CDR1 SGHTA, CDR2 FQGNSA. CDR3 amino acids: CASTLESSGNTIYF. In nucleotides, the CDR3 is TGTGCCAGCACCCTCGAAAGCTCTGGAAACACCATATATTTT.

This clonotype was counted at least ten times. V gene TRBV20-1 combines with J gene TRBJ2-1, with TRBD2 matching 7 bases. The CDR3 runs 14 residues. J was trimmed by 6 bases and V by 3 bases; bases with no gene match: 8. CDR1 and CDR2 from the germline V gene are DFQATT and SNEGSKA (reference sequence). The chain's CDR3 is CSASGRIAGNEQFF. CDR3 DNA sequence: TGCAGTGCTAGCGGGAGGATTGCTGGCAATGAGCAGTTCTTC.

This clonotype was found a few times. This sequence joins TRBV29-1 and TRBJ1-5; D is unresolved. V was clipped by 3 bases and J by 11 bases, with 14 bases between them. CDR3 length: 12 amino acids. Per germline, CDR1 SQVTM and CDR2 ANQGSEA. For the CDR3, the DNA is TGCAGCGTTGAGACGTCTCGGAGGGCCCAGCATTTT. It translates to CSVETSRRAQHF.

This clonotype has a handful of counts. The DNA for the CDR3 is TGTGCCTGGAGCCAAGCTGACACAGATACGCAGTATTTT. As protein: CAWSQADTDTQYF. J is TRBJ2-3 and V is TRBV30; no definite D call. Looked up from germline, CDR1 is GTSNPN and CDR2 is SVGIG (reference sequence). This CDR3 has 13 amino acids. The V end was cut by 3 bases, the J end by 2 bases, with 9 bases between. The full variable domain, in which reference TRBV30 and TRBJ2-3 provide the parts outside the CDR3, is SQTIHQWPATLVQPVGSPLSLECTVEGTSNPNLYWYRQAAGRGLQLLFYSVGIGQISSEVPQNLSASRPQDRQFILSSKKLLLSDSGFYLCAWSQADTDTQYFGPGTRLTVL.